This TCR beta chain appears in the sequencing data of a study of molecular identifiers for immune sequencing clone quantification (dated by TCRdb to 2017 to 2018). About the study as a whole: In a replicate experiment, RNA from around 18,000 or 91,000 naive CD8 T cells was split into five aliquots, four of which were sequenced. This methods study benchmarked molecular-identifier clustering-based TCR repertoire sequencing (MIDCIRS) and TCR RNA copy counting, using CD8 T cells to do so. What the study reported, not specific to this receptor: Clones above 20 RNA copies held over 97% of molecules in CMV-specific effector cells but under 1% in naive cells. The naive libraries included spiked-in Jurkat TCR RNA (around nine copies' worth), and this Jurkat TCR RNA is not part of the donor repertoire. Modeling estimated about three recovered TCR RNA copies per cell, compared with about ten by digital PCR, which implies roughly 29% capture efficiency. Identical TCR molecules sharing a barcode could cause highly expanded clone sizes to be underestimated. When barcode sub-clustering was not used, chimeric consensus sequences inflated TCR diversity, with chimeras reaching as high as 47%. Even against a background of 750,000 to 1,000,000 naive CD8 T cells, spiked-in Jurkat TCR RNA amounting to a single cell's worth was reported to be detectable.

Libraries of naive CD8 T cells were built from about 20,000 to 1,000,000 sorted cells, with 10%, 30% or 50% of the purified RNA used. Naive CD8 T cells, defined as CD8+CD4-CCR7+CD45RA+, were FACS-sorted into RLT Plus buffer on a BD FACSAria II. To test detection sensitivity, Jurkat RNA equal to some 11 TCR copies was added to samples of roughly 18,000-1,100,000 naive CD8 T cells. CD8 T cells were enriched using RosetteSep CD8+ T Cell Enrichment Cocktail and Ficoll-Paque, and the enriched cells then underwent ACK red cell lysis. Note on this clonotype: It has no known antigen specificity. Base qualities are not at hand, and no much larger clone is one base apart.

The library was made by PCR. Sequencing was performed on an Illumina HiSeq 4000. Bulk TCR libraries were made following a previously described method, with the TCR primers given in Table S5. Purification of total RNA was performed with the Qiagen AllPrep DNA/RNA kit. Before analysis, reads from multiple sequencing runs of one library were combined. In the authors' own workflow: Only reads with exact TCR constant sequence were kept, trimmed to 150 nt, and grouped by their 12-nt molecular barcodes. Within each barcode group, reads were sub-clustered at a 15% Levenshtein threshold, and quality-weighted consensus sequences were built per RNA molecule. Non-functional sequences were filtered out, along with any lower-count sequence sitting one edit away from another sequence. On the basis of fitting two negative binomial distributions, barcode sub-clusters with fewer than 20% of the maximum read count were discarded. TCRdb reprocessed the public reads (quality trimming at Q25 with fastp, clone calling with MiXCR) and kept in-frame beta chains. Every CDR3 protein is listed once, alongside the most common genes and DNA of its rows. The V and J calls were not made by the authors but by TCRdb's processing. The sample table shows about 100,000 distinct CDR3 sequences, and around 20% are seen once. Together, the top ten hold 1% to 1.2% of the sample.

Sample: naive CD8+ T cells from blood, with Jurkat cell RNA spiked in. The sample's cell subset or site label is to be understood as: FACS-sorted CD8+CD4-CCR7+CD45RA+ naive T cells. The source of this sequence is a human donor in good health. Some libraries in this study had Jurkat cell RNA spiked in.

The DNA sequence reads TGTGCCACCAGCCCCCGAGGACAGGTCTACACCAACGAGCAGTACTTC. It translates as CATSPRGQVYTNEQYF. The chain is made from TRBV15 and TRBJ2-7; TRBD1 aligns with 7 central bases. V ends up 5 bases short and J 5 bases short, with an unmatched junction base count of 15. Reading from cysteine to phenylalanine, the CDR3 counts 16 amino acids. Only the CDR3 part of the read is kept: 48 bases, read in frame from the first base. CDR1 and CDR2, looked up from the germline V gene (reference sequence), are LNHNV and YYDKDF.